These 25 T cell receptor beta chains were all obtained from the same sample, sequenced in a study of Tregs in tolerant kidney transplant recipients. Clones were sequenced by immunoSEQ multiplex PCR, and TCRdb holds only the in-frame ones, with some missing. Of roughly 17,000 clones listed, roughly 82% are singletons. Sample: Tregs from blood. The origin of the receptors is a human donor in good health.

The chain's CDR3 is CASRPLSGGIETQYF. CDR3 sequence (DNA): TGTGCCAGCAGGCCCCTTAGCGGGGGGATCGAGACCCAGTACTTC. The genes are TRBV6-5 and TRBJ2-5, with 10 positions matching TRBD2. The germline V gene encodes CDR1 MNHEY and CDR2 SVGAGI. The CDR3 covers 15 residues. Unmatched junction bases numbered 9, after V lost 6 bases and J lost 5 bases.

Here the CDR3 DNA reads TGTGCCAGCTCACCTGGACTAGCGGGGGCTGGGGAGACCCAGTACTTC. Its translation: CASSPGLAGAGETQYF. V and J are TRBV18 and TRBJ2-5; 13 nucleotides agree with TRBD2. V gave up 3 bases and J gave up 5 bases; unmatched junction bases: 6. CDR1 is KGHSH and CDR2 is LQKENI in the germline V gene. The CDR3 loop spans 16 amino acids. Supplemented by reference TRBV18 and TRBJ2-5, the full variable domain reads NAGVMQNPRHLVRRRGQEARLRCSPMKGHSHVYWYRQLPEEGLKFMVYLQKENIIDESGMPKERFSAEFPKEGPSILRIQQVVRGDSAAYFCASSPGLAGAGETQYFGPGTRLLVL.

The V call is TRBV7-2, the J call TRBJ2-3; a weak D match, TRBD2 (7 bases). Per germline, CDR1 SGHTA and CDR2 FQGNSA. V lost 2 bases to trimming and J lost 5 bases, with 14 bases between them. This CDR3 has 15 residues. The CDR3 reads CASSLSGGGVDTQYF. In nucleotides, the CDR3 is TGTGCCAGCAGCTTATCGGGCGGGGGCGTAGATACGCAGTATTTT.

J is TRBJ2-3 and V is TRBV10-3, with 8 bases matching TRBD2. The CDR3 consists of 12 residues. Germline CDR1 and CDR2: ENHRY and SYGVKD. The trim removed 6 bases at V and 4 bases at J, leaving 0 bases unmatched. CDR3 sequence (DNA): TGTGCCATCAGCGGGGGGGCAGATACGCAGTATTTT. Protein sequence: CAISGGADTQYF.

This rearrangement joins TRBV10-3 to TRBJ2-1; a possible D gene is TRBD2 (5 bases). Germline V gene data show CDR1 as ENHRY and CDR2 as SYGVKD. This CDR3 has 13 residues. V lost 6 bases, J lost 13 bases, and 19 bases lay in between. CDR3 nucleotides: TGTGCCATCAGCCGGAGGACGGAATCCCTTCAGTTCTTC. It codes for CAISRRTESLQFF.

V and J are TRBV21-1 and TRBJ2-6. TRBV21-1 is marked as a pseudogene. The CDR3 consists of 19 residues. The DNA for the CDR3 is TGTGCCAGCAGCAACTTTGGGGGTTTGGACTTCTCTGGGGCCAACGTCCTGACTTTC. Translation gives CASSNFGGLDFSGANVLTF.

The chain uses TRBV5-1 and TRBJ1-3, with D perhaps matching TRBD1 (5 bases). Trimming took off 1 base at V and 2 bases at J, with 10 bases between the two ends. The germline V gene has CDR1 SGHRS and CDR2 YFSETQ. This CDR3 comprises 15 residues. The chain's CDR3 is CASSLLGAAGNTIYF. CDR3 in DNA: TGCGCCAGCAGCTTGTTAGGGGCCGCTGGAAACACCATATATTTT.

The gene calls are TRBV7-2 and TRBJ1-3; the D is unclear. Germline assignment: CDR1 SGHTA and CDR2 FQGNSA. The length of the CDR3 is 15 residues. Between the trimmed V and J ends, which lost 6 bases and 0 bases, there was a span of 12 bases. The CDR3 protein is CASSPDISSGNTIYF. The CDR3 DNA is TGTGCCAGCAGTCCTGACATTAGCTCTGGAAACACCATATATTTT.

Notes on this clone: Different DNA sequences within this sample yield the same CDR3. The CDR3 DNA sequence: TGTGCCAGCTCACCACCGACCTACGAGCAGTACTTC. Translating gives CASSPPTYEQYF. This rearrangement joins TRBV18 to TRBJ2-7; no clear D gene. The CDR3 contains 12 residues. CDR1 is KGHSH and CDR2 is LQKENI in the germline V gene. Trimming cost V 0 bases and J 2 bases, with 2 bases left between them.

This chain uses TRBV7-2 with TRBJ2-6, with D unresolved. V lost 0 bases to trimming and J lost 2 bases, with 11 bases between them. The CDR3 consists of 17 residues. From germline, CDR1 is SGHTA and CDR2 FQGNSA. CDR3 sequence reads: CASSLAPGTAGANVLTF. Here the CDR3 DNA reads TGTGCCAGCAGCTTAGCCCCGGGTACTGCTGGGGCCAACGTCCTGACTTTC.

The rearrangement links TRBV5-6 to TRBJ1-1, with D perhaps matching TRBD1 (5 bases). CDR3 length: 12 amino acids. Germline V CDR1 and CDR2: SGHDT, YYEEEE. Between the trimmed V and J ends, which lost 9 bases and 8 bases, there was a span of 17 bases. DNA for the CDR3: TGTGCCATTACAAAGGGGTCGGGCGAAGCTTTCTTT. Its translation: CAITKGSGEAFF.

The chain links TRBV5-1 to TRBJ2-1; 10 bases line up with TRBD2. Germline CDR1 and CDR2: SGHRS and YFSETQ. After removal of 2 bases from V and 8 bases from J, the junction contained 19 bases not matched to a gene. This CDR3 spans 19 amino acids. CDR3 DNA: TGCGCCAGCAGCTTTGACCTTCCGACTCTAGCGGGAGAGGGTGATGAGCAGTTCTTC. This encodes CASSFDLPTLAGEGDEQFF.

Written as DNA, the CDR3 is TGTGCCAGCAGCTCGAACAGGGGGCGCGATGGCTACACCTTC. Translating it yields CASSSNRGRDGYTF. The rearrangement uses TRBV4-2 and TRBJ1-2, with 9 bases matching TRBD1. V was pared by 5 bases and J by 6 bases, with 7 bases of the junction left unmatched. The CDR3 runs to 14 residues. Germline V CDR1 and CDR2: LGHNA, YNFKEQ.

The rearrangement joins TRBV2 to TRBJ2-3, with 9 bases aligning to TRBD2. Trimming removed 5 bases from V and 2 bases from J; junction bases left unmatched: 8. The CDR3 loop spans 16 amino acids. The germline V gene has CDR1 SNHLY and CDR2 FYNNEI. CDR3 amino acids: CASSPWTSEYTDTQYF. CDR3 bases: TGTGCCAGCAGTCCGTGGACTAGCGAGTACACAGATACGCAGTATTTT. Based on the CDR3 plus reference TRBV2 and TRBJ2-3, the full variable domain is EPEVTQTPSHQVTQMGQEVILRCVPISNHLYFYWYRQILGQKVEFLVSFYNNEISEKSEIFDDQFSVERPDGSNFTLKIRSTKLEDSAMYFCASSPWTSEYTDTQYFGPGTRLTVL.

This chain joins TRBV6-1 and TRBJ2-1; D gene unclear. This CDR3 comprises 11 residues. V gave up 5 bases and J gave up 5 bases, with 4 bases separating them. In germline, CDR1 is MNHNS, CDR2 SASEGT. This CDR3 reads CASSYDNEQFF. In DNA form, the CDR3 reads TGTGCCAGCAGTTACGACAATGAGCAGTTCTTC.

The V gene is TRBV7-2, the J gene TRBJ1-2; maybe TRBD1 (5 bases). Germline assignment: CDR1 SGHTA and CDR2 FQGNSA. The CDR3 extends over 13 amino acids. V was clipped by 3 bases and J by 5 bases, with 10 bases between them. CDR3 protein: CASSFQGAYGYTF. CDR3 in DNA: TGTGCCAGCAGCTTCCAGGGCGCGTATGGCTACACCTTC.

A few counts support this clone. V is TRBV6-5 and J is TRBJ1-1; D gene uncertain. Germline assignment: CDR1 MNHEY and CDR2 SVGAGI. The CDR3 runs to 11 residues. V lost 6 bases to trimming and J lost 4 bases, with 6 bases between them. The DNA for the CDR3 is TGTGCCAGCAGCCCCATCACTGAAGCTTTCTTT. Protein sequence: CASSPITEAFF.

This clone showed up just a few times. CDR3 protein: CASSRNPGAGYGYTF. Written as DNA, the CDR3 is TGTGCCAGCAGCCGGAACCCAGGGGCTGGGTATGGCTACACCTTC. J is TRBJ1-2 and V is TRBV7-3, with a possible D match to TRBD1 (6 bases). The V and J ends lost 5 bases and 5 bases respectively, with 18 bases between them. The CDR3 length is 15 residues. Germline V gives CDR1 SGHTA, CDR2 FQGTGA.

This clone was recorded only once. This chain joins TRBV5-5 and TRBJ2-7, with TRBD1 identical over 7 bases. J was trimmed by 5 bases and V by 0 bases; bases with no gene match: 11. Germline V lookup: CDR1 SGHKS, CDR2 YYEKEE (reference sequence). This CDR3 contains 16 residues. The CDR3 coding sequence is TGTGCCAGCAGCTTGGCTTGGCCACAGGGGAGAAACGAGCAGTACTTC. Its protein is CASSLAWPQGRNEQYF.

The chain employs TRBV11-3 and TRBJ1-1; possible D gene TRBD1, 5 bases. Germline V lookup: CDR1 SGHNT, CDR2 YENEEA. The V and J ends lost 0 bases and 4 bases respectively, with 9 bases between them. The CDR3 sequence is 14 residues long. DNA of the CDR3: TGTGCCAGCAGCTTAGATCGGGGGTTCACTGAAGCTTTCTTT. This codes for CASSLDRGFTEAFF.

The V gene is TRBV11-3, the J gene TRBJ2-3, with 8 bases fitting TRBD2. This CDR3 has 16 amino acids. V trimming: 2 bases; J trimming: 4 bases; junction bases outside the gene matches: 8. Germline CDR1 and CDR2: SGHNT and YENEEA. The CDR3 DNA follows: TGTGCCAGCAGCTTACGCAGCGGGAGTTGGTCAGATACGCAGTATTTT. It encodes CASSLRSGSWSDTQYF.

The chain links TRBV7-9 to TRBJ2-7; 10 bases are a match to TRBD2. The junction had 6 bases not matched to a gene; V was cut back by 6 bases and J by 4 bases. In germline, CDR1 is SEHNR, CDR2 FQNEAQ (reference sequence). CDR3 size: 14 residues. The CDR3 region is CASRSSGRGYEQYF. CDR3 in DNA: TGTGCCAGCAGATCAAGCGGGAGGGGGTACGAGCAGTACTTC.

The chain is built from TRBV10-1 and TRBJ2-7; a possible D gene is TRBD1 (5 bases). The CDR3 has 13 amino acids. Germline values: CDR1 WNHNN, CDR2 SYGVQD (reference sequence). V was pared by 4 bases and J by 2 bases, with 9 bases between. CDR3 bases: TGCGCCAGCAGTGGACGGACAACCTACGAGCAGTACTTC. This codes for CASSGRTTYEQYF.

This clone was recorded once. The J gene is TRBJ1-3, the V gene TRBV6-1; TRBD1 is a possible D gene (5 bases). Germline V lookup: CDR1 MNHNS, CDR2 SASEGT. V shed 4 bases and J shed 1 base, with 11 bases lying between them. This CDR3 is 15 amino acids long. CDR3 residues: CASSAGGGSGNTIYF. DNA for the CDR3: TGTGCCAGCAGTGCGGGTGGGGGGTCTGGAAACACCATATATTTT.

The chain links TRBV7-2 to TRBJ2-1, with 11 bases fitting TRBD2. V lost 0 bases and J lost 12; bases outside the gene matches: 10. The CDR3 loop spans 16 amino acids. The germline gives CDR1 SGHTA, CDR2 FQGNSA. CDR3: CASSLASGGAQIGQFF. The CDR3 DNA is TGTGCCAGCAGCTTAGCTAGCGGGGGGGCCCAGATTGGGCAGTTCTTC.